The clone carrying this T cell receptor beta chain was counted between two and nine times. These data are taken from a study of graft-versus-host responses after intestinal transplantation. The protocol was immunoSEQ multiplex PCR, while the TCRdb copy is restricted to in-frame clones and leaves out a portion. The repertoire consists of fewer than 25,000 clones, with around 40% occurring once and the leading ten covering roughly 2%. Looked up from germline, CDR1 is DFQATT and CDR2 is SNEGSKA (reference sequence). V lost 7 bases and J 4 bases, leaving 11 bases between the germline ends. The CDR3 has 11 residues.

This specimen was alloreactive CD4+ T cells from a mixed lymphocyte reaction culture, taken before transplantation. Subset given: CFSE-low proliferating T cells sorted from roughly six-day pre-transplant mixed lymphocyte reaction (GvH or HvG direction). This chain connects TRBV20-1 to TRBJ2-7; D remains ambiguous. The clonotype was recovered from a human patient who was an organ donor for intestinal transplantation. DNA for the CDR3: TGCAGTGTGGCGGAACCTTACGAGCAGTACTTC. It specifies CSVAEPYEQYF.